The present T cell receptor beta chain was sequenced within a study of memory CD4+ T cells and cytomegalovirus serostatus. The table came from immunoSEQ multiplex PCR; TCRdb's copy has only in-frame clones and leaves some out. The table shows under 80,000 clones, with 75% to 85% occurring only once. Study findings and constraints: CD4+ memory repertoires contained about two fifths of the roughly 160 reported CMV TCRbeta sequences. Suggested: most of the CMV-linked TCR signature lies in CD4+ memory cells. Repertoires predicted CMV serostatus with median bootstrapped AUC of about 0.95.

The sort gate was single viable CD3+CD4+CD8-CD45RO+ cells for memory CD4+ T cells. Note on this clone: The target antigen is unknown.

The receptor was derived from an adult in good health and CMV-seronegative. The sequenced sample was memory CD4+ T cells from blood.

The CDR3 here is CASEGRLDSGNTIYF. The CDR3 DNA reads TGTGCCAGCGAGGGACGCCTTGACTCTGGAAACACCATATATTTT. V and J are TRBV9 and TRBJ1-3, with a possible D match to TRBD1 (5 bases). The germline gives CDR1 SGDLS, CDR2 YYNGEE. This CDR3 contains 15 residues. Trimming shortened V by 7 bases and J by 0 bases, and 14 bases separated the two germline ends.